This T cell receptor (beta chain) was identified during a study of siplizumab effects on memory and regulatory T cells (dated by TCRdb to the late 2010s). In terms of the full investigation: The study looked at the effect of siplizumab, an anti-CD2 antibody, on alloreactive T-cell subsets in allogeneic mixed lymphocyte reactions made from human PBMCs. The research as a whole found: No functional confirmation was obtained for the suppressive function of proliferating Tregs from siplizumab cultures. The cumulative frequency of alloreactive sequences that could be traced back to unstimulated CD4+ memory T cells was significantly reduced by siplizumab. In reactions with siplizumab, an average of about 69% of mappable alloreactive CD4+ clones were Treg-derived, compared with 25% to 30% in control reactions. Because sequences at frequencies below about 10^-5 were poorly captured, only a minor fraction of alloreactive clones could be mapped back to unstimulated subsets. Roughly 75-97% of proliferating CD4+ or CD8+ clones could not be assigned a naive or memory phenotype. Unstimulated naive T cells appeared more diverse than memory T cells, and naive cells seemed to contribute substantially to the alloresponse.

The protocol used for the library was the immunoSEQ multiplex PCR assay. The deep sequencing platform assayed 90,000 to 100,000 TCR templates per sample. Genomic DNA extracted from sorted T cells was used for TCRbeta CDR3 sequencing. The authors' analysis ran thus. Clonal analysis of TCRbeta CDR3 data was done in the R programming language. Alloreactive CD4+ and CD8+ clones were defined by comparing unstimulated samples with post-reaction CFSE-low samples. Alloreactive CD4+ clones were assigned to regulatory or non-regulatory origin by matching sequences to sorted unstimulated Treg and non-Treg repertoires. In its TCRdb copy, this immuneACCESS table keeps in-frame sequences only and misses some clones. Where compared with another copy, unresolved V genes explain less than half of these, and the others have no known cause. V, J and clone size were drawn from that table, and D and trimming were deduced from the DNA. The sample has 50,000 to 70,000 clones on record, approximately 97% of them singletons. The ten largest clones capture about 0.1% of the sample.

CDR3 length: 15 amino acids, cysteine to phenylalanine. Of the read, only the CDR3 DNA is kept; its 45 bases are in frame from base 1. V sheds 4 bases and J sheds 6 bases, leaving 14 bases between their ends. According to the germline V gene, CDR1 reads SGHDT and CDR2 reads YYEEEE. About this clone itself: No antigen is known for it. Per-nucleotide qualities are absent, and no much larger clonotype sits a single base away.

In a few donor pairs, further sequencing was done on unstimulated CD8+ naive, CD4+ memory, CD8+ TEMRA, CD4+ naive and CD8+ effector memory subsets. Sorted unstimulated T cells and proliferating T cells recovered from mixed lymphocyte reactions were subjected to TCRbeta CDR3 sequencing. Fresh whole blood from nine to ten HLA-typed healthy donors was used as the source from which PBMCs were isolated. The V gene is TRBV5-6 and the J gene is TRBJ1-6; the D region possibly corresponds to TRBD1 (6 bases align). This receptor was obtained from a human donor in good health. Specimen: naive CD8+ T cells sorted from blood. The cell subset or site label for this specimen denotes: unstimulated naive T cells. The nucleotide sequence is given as TGTGCCAGCAGCCCGGGGACATTGAGTAATTCACCCCTCCACTTT. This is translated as CASSPGTLSNSPLHF.